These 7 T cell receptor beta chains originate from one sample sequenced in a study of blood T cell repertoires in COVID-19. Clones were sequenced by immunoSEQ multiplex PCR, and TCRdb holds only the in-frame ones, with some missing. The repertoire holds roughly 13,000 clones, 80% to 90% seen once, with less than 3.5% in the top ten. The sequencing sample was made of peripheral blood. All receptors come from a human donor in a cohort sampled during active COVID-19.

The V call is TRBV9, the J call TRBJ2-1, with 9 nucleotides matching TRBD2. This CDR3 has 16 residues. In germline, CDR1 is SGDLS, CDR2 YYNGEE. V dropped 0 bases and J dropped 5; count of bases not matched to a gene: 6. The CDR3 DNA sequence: TGTGCCAGCAGCGTAGTTCCTAGCGGGACACACAATGAGCAGTTCTTC. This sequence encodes CASSVVPSGTHNEQFF.

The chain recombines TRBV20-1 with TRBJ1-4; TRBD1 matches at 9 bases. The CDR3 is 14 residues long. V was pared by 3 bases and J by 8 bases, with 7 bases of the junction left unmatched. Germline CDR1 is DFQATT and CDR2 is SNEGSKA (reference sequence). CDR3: CSASTGGEGEKLFF. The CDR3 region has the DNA TGCAGTGCTAGTACAGGGGGCGAGGGCGAAAAACTGTTTTTT.

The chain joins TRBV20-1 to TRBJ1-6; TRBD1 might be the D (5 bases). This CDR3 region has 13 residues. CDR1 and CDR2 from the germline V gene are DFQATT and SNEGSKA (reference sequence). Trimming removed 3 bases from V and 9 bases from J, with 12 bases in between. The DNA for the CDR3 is TGCAGTGCTAGTCAGGGTTTAGGTTCACCCCTCCACTTT. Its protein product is CSASQGLGSPLHF.

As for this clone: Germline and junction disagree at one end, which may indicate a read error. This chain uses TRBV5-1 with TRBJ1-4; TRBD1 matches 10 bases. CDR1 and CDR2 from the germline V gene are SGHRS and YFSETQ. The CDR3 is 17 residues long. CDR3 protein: CASSLDRGSTTNEKLFF. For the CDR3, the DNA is TGCGCCAGCAGTTTGGACAGGGGGAGTACAACTAATGAAAAACTGTTTTTT.

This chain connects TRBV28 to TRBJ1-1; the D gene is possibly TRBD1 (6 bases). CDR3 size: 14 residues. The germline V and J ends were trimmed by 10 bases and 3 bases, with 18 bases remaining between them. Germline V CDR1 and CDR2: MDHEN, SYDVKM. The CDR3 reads CATTTGTAYTEAFF. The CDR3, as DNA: TGTGCCACAACTACAGGGACCGCTTACACTGAAGCTTTCTTT. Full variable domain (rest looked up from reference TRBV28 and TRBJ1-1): DVKVTQSSRYLVKRTGEKVFLECVQDMDHENMFWYRQDPGLGLRLIYFSYDVKMKEKGDIPEGYSVSREKKERFSLILESASTNQTSMYLCATTTGTAYTEAFFGQGTRLTVV.

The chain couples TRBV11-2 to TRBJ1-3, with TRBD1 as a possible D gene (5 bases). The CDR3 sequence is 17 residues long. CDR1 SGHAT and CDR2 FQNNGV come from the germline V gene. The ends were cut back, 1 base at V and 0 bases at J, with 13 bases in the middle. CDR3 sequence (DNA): TGTGCCAGCAGCTTAGCTTTCACAGGCAACTCTGGAAACACCATATATTTT. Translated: CASSLAFTGNSGNTIYF.

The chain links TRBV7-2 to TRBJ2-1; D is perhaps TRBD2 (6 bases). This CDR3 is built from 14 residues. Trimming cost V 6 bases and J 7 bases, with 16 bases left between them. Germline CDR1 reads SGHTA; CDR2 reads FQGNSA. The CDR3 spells CASREGPQSNEQFF. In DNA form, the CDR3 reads TGTGCCAGCAGGGAGGGACCCCAATCTAATGAGCAGTTCTTC.